This T cell receptor beta chain was identified during a study of Ad26.COV2.S vaccination and SARS-CoV-2 variants. Study-level background: This donor came from the COV1001 trial of Ad26.COV2.S. Recipients of Ad26.COV2.S got it intramuscularly, once or twice 56 days apart.

Repertoires were generated with immunoSEQ multiplex PCR, while TCRdb's copy carries only in-frame clones and drops some. Of some 250,000 clones in the sample, around nine tenths are singletons; the top ten hold roughly 10%. Documented treatment: roughly 18 received Ad26.COV2.S at low or high dose, single or two shots; about 5 received placebo; per-sample allocation not given. After the first vaccine or placebo injection, samples were drawn on day 63. Study conclusions and caveats: Substantial breadth was reported for post-vaccination spike-specific CD8+ and CD4+ T cells.

To note about this clone: Its antigen is undetermined.

The CDR3 is 15 residues long. Germline lookup yields CDR1 MNHEY and CDR2 SVGAGI. V was trimmed by 5 bases and J by 1 base, leaving 14 bases between them. The TCR originated in a person between 18 and 59 years old who received the Ad26.COV2.S COVID-19 vaccine or a placebo. The sequences come from peripheral blood, collected in a trial of Ad26.COV2.S vaccine versus placebo. The V call is TRBV6-5, the J call TRBJ1-1; weak D call: TRBD1 (5 bases). The CDR3 region has the DNA TGTGCCAGCAGTACCCGAGGGGCTACGAACACTGAAGCTTTCTTT. The encoded protein is CASSTRGATNTEAFF.